Sequencing of this TCR beta chain was carried out in a study of regulatory T cells in long-lasting Graves disease. The time point is: newly diagnosed GD, antithyroid drugs for less than 3 months. PBMCs were the source of the RNA used for TCR sequencing. This clonotype was observed a handful of times. Both iRepertoire HTBI primers and Arm-PCR of CDR3 regions were used to build the TCR beta libraries. MiXCR, run by TCRdb on the multiplex PCR reads, gives a single entry per CDR3 protein. The table lists roughly 500,000 distinct CDR3 sequences, approximately 15% of them singletons. Germline V gene data show CDR1 as KGHSH and CDR2 as LQKENI. This CDR3 spans 14 amino acids. The ends were cut back, 0 bases at V and 10 bases at J, with 13 bases in the middle. Another study also made use of these data, one on T cells in Graves' hyperthyroidism and ophthalmopathy.

The chain couples TRBV18 to TRBJ2-1, with a possible D match to TRBD2 (6 bases). This specimen was peripheral blood mononuclear cells (PBMCs), taken at new diagnosis, from a patient treated with antithyroid drugs. The sequence was collected from a man aged 30 to 45 with Graves disease. The CDR3 region is CASSPPSRREEQFF. The CDR3 nucleotides are TGTGCCAGCTCACCACCGAGCAGGAGGGAAGAGCAGTTCTTC.